This T cell receptor (beta chain) appears in the sequencing data of a study of cytomegalovirus exposure and HLA in healthy donors. This table comes from immunoSEQ multiplex PCR, and its TCRdb copy is limited to in-frame clones, with some not included. This sample yields some 120,000 clones, of which about 83% are seen a single time; under 2.5% belongs to the top ten. The length of the CDR3 is 19 residues. V shed 2 bases, J shed 2 bases, and the junction held 14 bases outside the gene matches. CDR1 is SNHLY and CDR2 is FYNNEI in the germline V gene. This TCR was recovered from a woman younger than 45 in good health and CMV-seronegative. This chain links TRBV2 with TRBJ2-3; 9 nucleotides match TRBD2. The material sequenced was PBMCs. The CDR3 here is CASSEPVAASGANTDTQYF. DNA of the CDR3: TGTGCCAGCAGTGAACCGGTCGCGGCTAGCGGGGCCAACACAGATACGCAGTATTTT.